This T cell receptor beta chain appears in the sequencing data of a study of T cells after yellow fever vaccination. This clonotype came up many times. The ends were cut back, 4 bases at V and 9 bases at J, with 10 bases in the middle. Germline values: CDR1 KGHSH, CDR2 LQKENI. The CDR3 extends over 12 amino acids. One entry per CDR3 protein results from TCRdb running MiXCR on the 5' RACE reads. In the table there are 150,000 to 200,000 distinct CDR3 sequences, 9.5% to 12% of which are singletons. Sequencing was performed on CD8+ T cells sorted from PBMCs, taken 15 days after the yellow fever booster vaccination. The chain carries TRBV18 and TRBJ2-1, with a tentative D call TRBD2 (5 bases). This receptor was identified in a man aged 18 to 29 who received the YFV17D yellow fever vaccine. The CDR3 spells CASSQGGFEQFF. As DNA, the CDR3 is TGTGCCAGCTCACAAGGCGGGTTTGAGCAGTTCTTC.